These 29 T cell receptor beta chains share one sample of origin, sequenced in a study of low-dose radiotherapy and immunotherapy resistance in tumors. TRAV- and TRBV-specific primers primed first-strand cDNA, covering alpha and beta chains. For amplifying TCRs, the PCR ran for around 20 cycles with Phusion, which was used together with a constant-region primer and the adapter on the V primers. One entry per CDR3 protein results from TCRdb running MiXCR on the reads. The repertoire includes tens of thousands of distinct CDR3 sequences, around a sixth of them detected once, and approximately 1.5% sits in the top ten. Sample time point: after trial treatment. Treatment reported: LDRT plus nivolumab, ipilimumab, low-dose cyclophosphamide and aspirin (RACIN trial). Specimen: PBMCs, collected after low-dose radiotherapy plus immunotherapy. All receptors come from a male donor with prostate cancer.

This clonotype was detected ten times or more. The chain recombines TRBV3-1 with TRBJ2-2, with D unclear. CDR3 size: 14 residues. Germline assignment: CDR1 LGHDT and CDR2 YNNKEL (reference sequence). Trimming stripped 2 bases from V and 5 bases from J, with 9 bases between. The CDR3 nucleotides are TGTGCCAGCAGCCAATCCCCAGTTACCGGGGAGCTGTTTTTT. This translates into CASSQSPVTGELFF.

This clonotype was observed many times. This rearrangement joins TRBV2 to TRBJ1-4, with D uncertain. The CDR3 sequence is 14 residues long. Trimming removed 6 bases from V and 0 bases from J, with 8 bases in between. The germline gives CDR1 SNHLY, CDR2 FYNNEI. CDR3 DNA: TGTGCCAGCAGAACGAGTGCAACTAATGAAAAACTGTTTTTT. It yields the protein CASRTSATNEKLFF.

There are many counts of this clonotype. V usage is TRBV9 and J usage is TRBJ2-1; a weak D match, TRBD2 (6 bases). V was pared by 0 bases and J by 4 bases, with 14 bases between. Per germline, CDR1 SGDLS and CDR2 YYNGEE. The CDR3 totals 16 residues. In nucleotides, the CDR3 is TGTGCCAGCAGCGTAGTCGCTACCGGAGGGTACAATGAGCAGTTCTTC. Translating it yields CASSVVATGGYNEQFF.

This clonotype was found many times. This chain connects TRBV3-1 to TRBJ2-1, with 10 nucleotides matching TRBD2. CDR3 length: 15 amino acids. J was trimmed by 4 bases and V by 4 bases; bases with no gene match: 4. Per germline, CDR1 LGHDT and CDR2 YNNKEL (reference sequence). This chain's CDR3 is CASSPSGRVYNEQFF. CDR3 nucleotide sequence: TGTGCCAGCAGCCCGAGCGGGAGGGTATACAATGAGCAGTTCTTC.

The chain recombines TRBV6-5 with TRBJ2-2, with no clear D. Germline V gene lookup returns CDR1 MNHEY and CDR2 SVGAGI. V was shortened by 0 bases and J by 3 bases, with 11 bases between the two germline ends. CDR3 length: 16 amino acids. The CDR3 protein is CASSYSSPRYTGELFF. DNA for the CDR3: TGTGCCAGCAGTTACTCGTCGCCTAGATACACCGGGGAGCTGTTTTTT.

This clonotype was picked up many times. V is TRBV15 and J is TRBJ1-2; D may be TRBD1 (5 bases). Germline lookup yields CDR1 LNHNV and CDR2 YYDKDF (reference sequence). The CDR3 extends over 15 amino acids. V shed 0 bases and J shed 5 bases, with 13 bases lying between them. In DNA, the CDR3 is TGTGCCACCAGCAGAGACCCCCAGGGATCTTATGGCTACACCTTC. Amino acids: CATSRDPQGSYGYTF. Looking up the rest from reference TRBV15 and TRBJ1-2 gives the full variable domain: DAMVIQNPRYQVTQFGKPVTLSCSQTLNHNVMYWYQQKSSQAPKLLFHYYDKDFNNEADTPDNFQSRRPNTSFCFLDIRSPGLGDTAMYLCATSRDPQGSYGYTFGSGTRLTVV.

In regard to this clonotype: A far larger clone is off by one base, so a read error is likely. The chain links TRBV2 to TRBJ2-1; D possibly uses TRBD1 or TRBD2 (5 bases each). The germline CDR1 and CDR2 sequences are SNHLY and FYNNEI. Trimming took off 7 bases at V and 13 bases at J, with 23 bases between the two ends. This CDR3 comprises 14 residues. CDR3 coding DNA: TGTGCCAGCACTAAGGACACACGGGGAGAGACCCAGTTCTTC. Its protein product is CASTKDTRGETQFF.

The chain is built from TRBV18 and TRBJ2-5; D gene unclear. The CDR3 consists of 11 residues. Germline lookup yields CDR1 KGHSH and CDR2 LQKENI. V lost 6 bases and J lost 5, with 7 bases in between. The CDR3 region is CASSRLETQYF. CDR3 bases: TGTGCCAGCTCCCGCTTGGAGACCCAGTACTTC.

In its sample, this clonotype was seen many times. V is TRBV28 and J is TRBJ2-7, with TRBD1 identical over 9 bases. Germline V CDR1 and CDR2: MDHEN, SYDVKM. CDR3 length: 15 amino acids. After removal of 5 bases from V and 5 bases from J, the junction contained 10 bases not matched to a gene. CDR3 protein: CASSGTGGSGNEQYF. The CDR3 DNA reads TGTGCCAGCAGTGGCACAGGGGGCAGTGGGAACGAGCAGTACTTC.

This clonotype has more than one count but fewer than ten. The rearrangement uses TRBV28 and TRBJ2-2, with D possibly matching TRBD2 (5 bases). The CDR3 loop spans 16 amino acids. V was pared by 5 bases and J by 4 bases, with 17 bases between. The V gene's germline CDR1 is MDHEN and CDR2 SYDVKM. The CDR3 loop reads CASSPRQNGVTGELFF. The CDR3 nucleotides are TGTGCCAGCAGTCCCCGTCAAAACGGGGTCACCGGGGAGCTGTTTTTT.

This clonotype showed up many times. The chain has TRBV19 and TRBJ2-3, with D possibly TRBD1 on 6 matching bases. The V and J ends lost 6 bases and 2 bases respectively, with 15 bases between them. CDR1 LNHDA and CDR2 SQIVND come from the germline V gene (reference sequence). The CDR3 totals 15 residues. CDR3 DNA sequence: TGTGCCAGTAGCTCCTTACAGGGCCCCACAGATACGCAGTATTTT. This gives the protein CASSSLQGPTDTQYF.

This clonotype was detected ten times or more. This CDR3 reads CSVEDRSITGELFF. In DNA form, the CDR3 reads TGCAGCGTTGAAGACAGGTCAATCACCGGGGAGCTGTTTTTT. This chain uses TRBV29-1 with TRBJ2-2, with D unresolved. The CDR3 runs 14 residues. The germline CDR1 and CDR2 sequences are SQVTM and ANQGSEA. Trimming pared 0 bases from V and 4 bases from J, leaving 9 bases between.

This clonotype was picked up many times. J is TRBJ2-7 and V is TRBV7-2, with 8 positions matching TRBD2. The CDR3 runs 15 residues. Germline V CDR1 and CDR2: SGHTA, FQGNSA. For the CDR3, the DNA is TGTGCGACCAAGGCCCGCGGGACTAGCTCCTACGAGCAGTACTTC. Translated: CATKARGTSSYEQYF.

Many counts were recorded for this clonotype. This chain connects TRBV6-5 to TRBJ2-2; D gene unclear. Germline CDR1 is MNHEY and CDR2 is SVGAGI. V was clipped by 7 bases and J by 0 bases, with 6 bases between them. This CDR3 comprises 13 residues. The CDR3 coding sequence is TGTGCCAGCAACCCAGCGAACACCGGGGAGCTGTTTTTT. Translating it yields CASNPANTGELFF.

At least ten counts were recorded for this clonotype. The rearrangement links TRBV28 to TRBJ1-2; D call uncertain. Trimming took off 11 bases at V and 0 bases at J, with 7 bases between the two ends. CDR1 MDHEN and CDR2 SYDVKM come from the germline V gene. CDR3 length: 11 residues. The CDR3 region has the DNA TGTGCCGCCGCAACTAACTATGGCTACACCTTC. Translating gives CAAATNYGYTF.

This clonotype was detected many times. The chain joins TRBV20-1 to TRBJ2-7; tentative D call: TRBD2 (6 bases). Germline V gives CDR1 DFQATT, CDR2 SNEGSKA (reference sequence). V was cut by 1 base and J by 4 bases, with 17 bases left in between. This CDR3 has 15 residues. CDR3 bases: TGCAGTGCTAGAGTCACGGGGCGGGACCTATACGAGCAGTACTTC. As protein: CSARVTGRDLYEQYF.

This clonotype was recorded at least ten times. The chain has TRBV28 and TRBJ2-7; 7 bases align to TRBD1. CDR1 is MDHEN, CDR2 SYDVKM, per germline. V shed 4 bases and J 6 bases; nucleotides not matched to a gene: 9. The CDR3 contains 14 residues. In nucleotides, the CDR3 is TGTGCCAGCAGTTCTACAGGGGAATTGGGCGAGCAGTACTTC. Amino acids: CASSSTGELGEQYF. The variable domain in full, completed from reference TRBV28 and TRBJ2-7, reads DVKVTQSSRYLVKRTGEKVFLECVQDMDHENMFWYRQDPGLGLRLIYFSYDVKMKEKGDIPEGYSVSREKKERFSLILESASTNQTSMYLCASSSTGELGEQYFGPGTRLTVT.

This clonotype came up many times. The chain is built from TRBV28 and TRBJ2-7; D may be TRBD2 (5 bases). V lost 2 bases, J lost 1 base, and 6 bases lay in between. The CDR3 consists of 13 residues. From germline, CDR1 is MDHEN and CDR2 SYDVKM. CDR3 amino acids: CASSLRGSYEQYF. Written as DNA, the CDR3 is TGTGCCAGCAGTTTACGGGGTTCCTACGAGCAGTACTTC. Filled out from reference TRBV28 and TRBJ2-7, the complete variable domain reads DVKVTQSSRYLVKRTGEKVFLECVQDMDHENMFWYRQDPGLGLRLIYFSYDVKMKEKGDIPEGYSVSREKKERFSLILESASTNQTSMYLCASSLRGSYEQYFGPGTRLTVT.

This clonotype was observed many times. The rearrangement joins TRBV28 to TRBJ2-7; a weak D match, TRBD1 (5 bases). The V gene lost 3 bases and the J gene lost 5 bases, with 8 bases spanning the gap. This CDR3 is built from 12 residues. CDR1 and CDR2 from the germline V gene are MDHEN and SYDVKM. The CDR3 sequence is CASSFQGDEQYF. In DNA, the CDR3 is TGTGCCAGCAGTTTCCAAGGGGACGAGCAGTACTTC.

This clonotype was recorded at least ten times. This sequence joins TRBV6-2 or TRBV6-3 and TRBJ2-5, with 12 bases aligning to TRBD2. V lost 6 bases, J lost 1 base, and 9 bases stayed unmatched. This CDR3 spans 17 amino acids. Germline CDR1 and CDR2: MNHEY and SVGEGT. The DNA of the CDR3 is TGTGCCAGCAGGGGGGGACTAGCGGGCCGATTCCAAGAGACCCAGTACTTC. It codes for CASRGGLAGRFQETQYF.

This clonotype was detected many times. The chain combines TRBV7-9 with TRBJ2-7; possibly TRBD1 or TRBD2 for D (6 bases each). CDR1 is SEHNR and CDR2 is FQNEAQ in the germline V gene (reference sequence). The CDR3 length is 14 residues. Trimming took 5 bases from V and 1 from J, leaving 12 bases between them. The CDR3 protein is CASSPGEESYEQYF. The CDR3 DNA reads TGTGCCAGCAGCCCAGGGGAGGAATCCTACGAGCAGTACTTC.

This clonotype was seen many times. The rearrangement uses TRBV7-2 and TRBJ2-1, with TRBD2 matching over 9 bases. This CDR3 contains 16 residues. V lost 0 bases to trimming and J lost 9 bases; unmatched junction nucleotides: 9. Germline CDR1 reads SGHTA; CDR2 reads FQGNSA. This CDR3 is CASSLASGTSIGEQFF. Written as DNA, the CDR3 is TGTGCCAGCAGCTTAGCGTCGGGGACTAGCATCGGTGAGCAGTTCTTC.

This clonotype was counted a few times. V usage is TRBV4-3 and J usage is TRBJ2-7, with 7 bases that match TRBD1. Trimming cost V 3 bases and J 2 bases; bases outside gene matches: 7. Germline CDR1 LGHNA, CDR2 YSLEER. There are 15 residues in the CDR3. DNA of the CDR3: TGCGCCAGCAGCCAGGAACGACAGGGACCCTACGAGCAGTACTTC. Amino acid sequence: CASSQERQGPYEQYF.

This clonotype was detected many times. The chain carries TRBV6-2 or TRBV6-3 and TRBJ2-7, with D unresolved. Germline V gene data show CDR1 as MNHEY and CDR2 as SVGEGT. This CDR3 contains 14 residues. The V gene lost 6 bases and the J gene lost 5 bases, with 17 bases spanning the gap. In DNA, the CDR3 is TGTGCCAGCAGCCGACCCCCCGCTTGGAACGAGCAGTACTTC. Its translation: CASSRPPAWNEQYF.

This clonotype came up many times. This chain uses TRBV7-9 with TRBJ2-7; maybe TRBD2 (6 bases). CDR3 length: 13 amino acids. The V gene's germline CDR1 is SEHNR and CDR2 FQNEAQ (reference sequence). V lost 6 bases, J lost 6 bases, and 15 bases lay in between. The CDR3 DNA sequence: TGTGCCAGCAGTCCCGGGGGTTCTGGCGAGCAGTACTTC. This gives the protein CASSPGGSGEQYF.

This clonotype was counted many times. This chain links TRBV24-1 with TRBJ2-5; 7 bases match TRBD1. V gave up 4 bases and J gave up 7 bases; unmatched junction bases: 8. Germline-derived CDR1 and CDR2 are KGHDR and SFDVKD. The CDR3 is 14 amino acids. DNA of the CDR3: TGTGCCACCAGTGAACGACAGGGTAGCGCGACCCAGTACTTC. Translation: CATSERQGSATQYF.

Ten or more counts support this clonotype. The CDR3 nucleotides are TGCAGTGCTAGAGGGTTCGGGACAGGAGTGACAGATACGCAGTATTTT. This translates into CSARGFGTGVTDTQYF. The rearrangement uses TRBV20-1 and TRBJ2-3; 8 bases fit TRBD1. V was clipped by 1 base and J by 3 bases; unmatched bases: 9. The CDR3 runs 16 residues. CDR1 and CDR2 from the germline V gene are DFQATT and SNEGSKA (reference sequence).

This clonotype was seen ten or more times. The chain combines TRBV19 with TRBJ2-6; 7 bases match TRBD2. Trimming cost V 7 bases and J 0 bases; bases outside gene matches: 18. The CDR3 spans 20 residues. Per germline, CDR1 LNHDA and CDR2 SQIVND (reference sequence). CDR3 nucleotides: TGTGCCAGTACCTCCTGGGGGGGGGAACTACTAAACTCTGGGGCCAACGTCCTGACTTTC. Protein product: CASTSWGGELLNSGANVLTF.

This clonotype was seen many times. The chain employs TRBV28 and TRBJ1-5; 7 nucleotides align to TRBD1. V lost 8 bases and J lost 11; bases outside the gene matches: 15. This CDR3 is built from 14 residues. CDR1 and CDR2 (germline): MDHEN, SYDVKM. The CDR3 protein is CASSGDSPAGAQHF. The CDR3 coding sequence is TGTGCCAGCTCCGGGGACAGCCCAGCGGGGGCCCAGCATTTT.